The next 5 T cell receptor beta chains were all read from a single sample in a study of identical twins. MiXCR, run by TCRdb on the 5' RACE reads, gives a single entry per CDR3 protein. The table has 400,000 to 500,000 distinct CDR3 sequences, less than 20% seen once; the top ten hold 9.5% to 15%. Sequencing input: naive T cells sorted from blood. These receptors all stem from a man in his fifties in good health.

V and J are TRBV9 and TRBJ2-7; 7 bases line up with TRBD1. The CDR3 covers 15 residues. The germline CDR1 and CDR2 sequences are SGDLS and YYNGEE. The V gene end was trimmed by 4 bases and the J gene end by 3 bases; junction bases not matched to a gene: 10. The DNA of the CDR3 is TGTGCCAGCAGCTCATCCGGGACAGCTATCTACGAGCAGTACTTC. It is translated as CASSSSGTAIYEQYF.

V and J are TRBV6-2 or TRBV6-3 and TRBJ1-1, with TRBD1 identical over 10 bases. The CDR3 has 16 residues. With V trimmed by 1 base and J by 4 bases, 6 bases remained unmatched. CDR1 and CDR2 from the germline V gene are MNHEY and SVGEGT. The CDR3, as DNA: TGTGCCAGCAGTTACTTTGAGACAGGGGGCGGCACTGAAGCTTTCTTT. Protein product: CASSYFETGGGTEAFF.

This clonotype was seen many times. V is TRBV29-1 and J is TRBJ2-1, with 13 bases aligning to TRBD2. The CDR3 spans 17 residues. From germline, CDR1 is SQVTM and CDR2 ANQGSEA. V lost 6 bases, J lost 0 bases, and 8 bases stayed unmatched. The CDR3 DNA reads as TGCAGCGTCACCCTTTGGACTAGCGGGGGCTCCTACAATGAGCAGTTCTTC. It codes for CSVTLWTSGGSYNEQFF.

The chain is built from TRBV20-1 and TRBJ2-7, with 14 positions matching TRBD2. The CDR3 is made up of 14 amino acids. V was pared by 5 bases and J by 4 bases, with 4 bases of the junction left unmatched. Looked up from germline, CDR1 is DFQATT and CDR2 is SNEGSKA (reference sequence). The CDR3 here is CSAPGTSGSYEQYF. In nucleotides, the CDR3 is TGCAGTGCTCCCGGGACTAGCGGGAGTTACGAGCAGTACTTC.

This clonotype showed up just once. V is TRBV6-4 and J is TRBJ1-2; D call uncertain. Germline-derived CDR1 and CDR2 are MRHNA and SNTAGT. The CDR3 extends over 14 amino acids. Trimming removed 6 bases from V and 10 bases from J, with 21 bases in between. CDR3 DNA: TGTGCCAGCAGCCCGTCCGGCAGGACCCAATACTACACCTTC. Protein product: CASSPSGRTQYYTF.